The entry below describes one TCR beta chain. Profiled with immunoSEQ multiplex PCR; TCRdb holds only in-frame clones, not every one. The table has 400,000 to 600,000 clones, about three quarters seen once; the top ten hold roughly an eighth. The data derive from a study of shared clonotypes between healthy human individuals. Trimming cost V 5 bases and J 0 bases, with 9 bases left between them. From germline, CDR1 is SGHTA and CDR2 FQGTGA. The CDR3 covers 14 residues. The sequence came from a woman aged 40 to 50 in good health. Some clones in this sample may be carry-over from other donors' samples. Sequencing was carried out using PBMCs. This sequence joins TRBV7-3 and TRBJ2-3, with D unresolved. The CDR3 coding sequence is TGTGCCAGCAGCCTGGAGTCTAGCACAGATACGCAGTATTTT. This codes for CASSLESSTDTQYF.